This T cell receptor beta chain is drawn from a study of blood T cell repertoires in COVID-19. Germline loops: CDR1 LNHDA, CDR2 SQIVND (reference sequence). V was clipped by 7 bases and J by 8 bases; unmatched bases: 8. The CDR3 is made up of 14 amino acids. Assay: immunoSEQ multiplex PCR; the TCRdb copy retains only in-frame clones and omits some. The table has about 280,000 clones, roughly 86% seen once. The sequencing input was peripheral blood. V usage is TRBV19 and J usage is TRBJ1-6, with TRBD1 matching over 7 bases. The clonotype comes from a man in his forties with active or convalescent COVID-19. The CDR3 DNA reads TGTGCCAGTAACCTCAGGGGGTCATATTCACCCCTCCACTTT. Amino acids: CASNLRGSYSPLHF. Complete variable domain (other parts from reference TRBV19 and TRBJ1-6): DGGITQSPKYLFRKEGQNVTLSCEQNLNHDAMYWYRQDPGQGLRLIYYSQIVNDFQKGDIAEGYSVSREKKESFPLTVTSAQKNPTAFYLCASNLRGSYSPLHFGNGTRLTVT.